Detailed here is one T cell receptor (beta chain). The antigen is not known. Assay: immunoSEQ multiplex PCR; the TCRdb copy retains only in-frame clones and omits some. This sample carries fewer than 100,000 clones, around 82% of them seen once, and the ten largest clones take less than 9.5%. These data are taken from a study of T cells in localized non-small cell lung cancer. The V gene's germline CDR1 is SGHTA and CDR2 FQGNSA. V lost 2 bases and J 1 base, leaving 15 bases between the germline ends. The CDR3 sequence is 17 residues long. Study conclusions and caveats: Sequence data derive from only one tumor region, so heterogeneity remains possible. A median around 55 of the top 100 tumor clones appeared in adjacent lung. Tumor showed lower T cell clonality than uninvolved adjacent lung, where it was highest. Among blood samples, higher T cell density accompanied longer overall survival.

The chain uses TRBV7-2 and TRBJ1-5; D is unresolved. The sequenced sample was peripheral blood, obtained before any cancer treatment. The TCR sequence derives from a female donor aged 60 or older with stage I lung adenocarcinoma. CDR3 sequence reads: CASSLFHAGPSNQPQHF. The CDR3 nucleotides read TGTGCCAGCAGCTTATTCCACGCGGGCCCAAGCAATCAGCCCCAGCATTTT.